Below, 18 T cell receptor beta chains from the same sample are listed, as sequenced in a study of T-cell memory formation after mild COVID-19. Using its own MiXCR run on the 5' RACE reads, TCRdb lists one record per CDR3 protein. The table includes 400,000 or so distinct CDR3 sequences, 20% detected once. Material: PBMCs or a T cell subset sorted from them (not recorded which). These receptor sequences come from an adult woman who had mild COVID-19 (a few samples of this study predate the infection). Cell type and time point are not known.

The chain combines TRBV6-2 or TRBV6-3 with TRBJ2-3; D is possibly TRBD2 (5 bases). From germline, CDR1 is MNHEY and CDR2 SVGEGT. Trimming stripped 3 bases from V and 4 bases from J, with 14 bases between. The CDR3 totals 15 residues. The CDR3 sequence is CASSYSRAVADTQYF. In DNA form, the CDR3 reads TGTGCCAGCAGTTATTCGAGGGCGGTAGCAGATACGCAGTATTTT.

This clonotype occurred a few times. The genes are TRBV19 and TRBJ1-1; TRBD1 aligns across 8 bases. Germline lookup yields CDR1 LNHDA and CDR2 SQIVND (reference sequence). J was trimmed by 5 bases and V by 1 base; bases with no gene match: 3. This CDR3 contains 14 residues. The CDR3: CASSIARGRTEAFF. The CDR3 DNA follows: TGTGCCAGTAGTATAGCCAGGGGGCGAACTGAAGCTTTCTTT.

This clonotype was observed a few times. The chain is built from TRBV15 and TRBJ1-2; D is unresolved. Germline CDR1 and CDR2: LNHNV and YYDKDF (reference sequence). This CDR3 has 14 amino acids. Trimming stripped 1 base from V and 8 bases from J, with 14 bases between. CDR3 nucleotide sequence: TGTGCCACCAGCAGAGGGGGAGGTTTCGGAGGCTACACCTTC. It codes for CATSRGGGFGGYTF. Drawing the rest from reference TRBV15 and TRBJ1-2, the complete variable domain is DAMVIQNPRYQVTQFGKPVTLSCSQTLNHNVMYWYQQKSSQAPKLLFHYYDKDFNNEADTPDNFQSRRPNTSFCFLDIRSPGLGDTAMYLCATSRGGGFGGYTFGSGTRLTVV.

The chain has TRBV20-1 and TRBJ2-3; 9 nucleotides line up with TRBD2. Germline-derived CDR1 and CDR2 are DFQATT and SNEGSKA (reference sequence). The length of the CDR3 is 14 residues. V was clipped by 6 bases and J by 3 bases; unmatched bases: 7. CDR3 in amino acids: CSAFIAGVTDTQYF. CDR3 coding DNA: TGCAGTGCCTTCATAGCGGGGGTGACAGATACGCAGTATTTT.

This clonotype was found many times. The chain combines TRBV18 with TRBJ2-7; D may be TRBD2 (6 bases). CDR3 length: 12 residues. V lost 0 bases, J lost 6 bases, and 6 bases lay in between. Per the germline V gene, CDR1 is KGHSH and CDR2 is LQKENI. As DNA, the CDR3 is TGTGCCAGCTCACCACCCGGGGGCGAGCAGTACTTC. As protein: CASSPPGGEQYF.

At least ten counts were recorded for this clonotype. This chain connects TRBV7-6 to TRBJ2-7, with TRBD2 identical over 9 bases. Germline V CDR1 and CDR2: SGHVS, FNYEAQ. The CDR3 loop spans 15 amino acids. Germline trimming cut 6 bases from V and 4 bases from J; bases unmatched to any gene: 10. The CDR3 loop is CASRPYSGSMYEQYF. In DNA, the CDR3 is TGTGCCAGCAGACCTTATAGCGGGAGTATGTACGAGCAGTACTTC.

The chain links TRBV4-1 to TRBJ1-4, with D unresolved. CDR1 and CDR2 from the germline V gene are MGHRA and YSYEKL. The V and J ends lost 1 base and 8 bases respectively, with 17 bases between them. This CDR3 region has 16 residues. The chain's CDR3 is CASSQGFWGIEEKLFF. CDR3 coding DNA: TGCGCCAGCAGCCAAGGGTTCTGGGGTATCGAGGAAAAACTGTTTTTT.

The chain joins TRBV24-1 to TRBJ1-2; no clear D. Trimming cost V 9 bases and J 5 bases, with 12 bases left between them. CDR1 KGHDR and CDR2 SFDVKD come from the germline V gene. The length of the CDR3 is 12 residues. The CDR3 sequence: CATQQRTYGYTF. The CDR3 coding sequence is TGTGCCACCCAACAGAGGACTTATGGCTACACCTTC.

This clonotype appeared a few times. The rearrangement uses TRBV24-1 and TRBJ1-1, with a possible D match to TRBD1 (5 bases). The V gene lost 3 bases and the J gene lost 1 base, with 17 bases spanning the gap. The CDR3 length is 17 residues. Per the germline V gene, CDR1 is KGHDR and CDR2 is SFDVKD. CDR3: CATSDPPLGGENTEAFF. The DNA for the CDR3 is TGTGCCACCAGTGATCCACCACTTGGGGGGGAGAACACTGAAGCTTTCTTT.

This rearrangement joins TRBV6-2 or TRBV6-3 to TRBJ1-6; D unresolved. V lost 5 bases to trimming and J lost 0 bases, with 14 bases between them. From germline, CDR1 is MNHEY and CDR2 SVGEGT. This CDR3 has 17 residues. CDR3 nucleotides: TGTGCCAGCAGTACGGATGGACGGAGCTCCTATAATTCACCCCTCCACTTT. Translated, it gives CASSTDGRSSYNSPLHF.

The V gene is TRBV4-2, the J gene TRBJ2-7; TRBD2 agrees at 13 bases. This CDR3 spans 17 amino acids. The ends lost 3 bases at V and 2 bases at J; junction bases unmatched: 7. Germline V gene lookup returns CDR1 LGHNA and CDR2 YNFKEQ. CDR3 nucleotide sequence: TGTGCCAGCAGCCACCCCCCGGGACTAGCGGGGACCTACGAGCAGTACTTC. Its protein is CASSHPPGLAGTYEQYF.

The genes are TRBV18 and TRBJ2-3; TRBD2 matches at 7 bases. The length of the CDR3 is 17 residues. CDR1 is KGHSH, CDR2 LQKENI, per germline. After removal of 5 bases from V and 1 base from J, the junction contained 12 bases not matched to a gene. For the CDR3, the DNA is TGTGCCAGCTCAACCTTAACTAGCGCCGAAGGCACAGATACGCAGTATTTT. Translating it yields CASSTLTSAEGTDTQYF.

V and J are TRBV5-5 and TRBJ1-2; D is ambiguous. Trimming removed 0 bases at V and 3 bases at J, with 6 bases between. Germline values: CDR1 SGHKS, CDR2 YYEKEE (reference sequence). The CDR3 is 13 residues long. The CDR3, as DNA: TGTGCCAGCAGCTTGGACCAGCACTATGGCTACACCTTC. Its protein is CASSLDQHYGYTF.

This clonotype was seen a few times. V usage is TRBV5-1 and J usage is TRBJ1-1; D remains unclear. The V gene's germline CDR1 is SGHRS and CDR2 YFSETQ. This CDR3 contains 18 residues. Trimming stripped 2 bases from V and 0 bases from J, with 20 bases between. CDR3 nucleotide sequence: TGCGCCAGCAGCTTTTCTGTCGGGTTGTCAGACTTGAACACTGAAGCTTTCTTT. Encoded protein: CASSFSVGLSDLNTEAFF.

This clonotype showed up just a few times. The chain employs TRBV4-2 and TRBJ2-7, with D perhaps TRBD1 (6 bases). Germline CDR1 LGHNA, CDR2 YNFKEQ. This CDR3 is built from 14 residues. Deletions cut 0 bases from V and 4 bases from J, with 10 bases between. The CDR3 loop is CASSQELRGYEQYF. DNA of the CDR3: TGTGCCAGCAGCCAAGAACTCAGGGGTTACGAGCAGTACTTC.

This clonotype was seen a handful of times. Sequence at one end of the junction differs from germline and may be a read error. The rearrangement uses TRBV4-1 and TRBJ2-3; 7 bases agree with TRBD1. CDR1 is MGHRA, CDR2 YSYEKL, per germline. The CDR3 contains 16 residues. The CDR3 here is CASSQATGASTATQYF. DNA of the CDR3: TGCGCCAGCAGCCAAGCAACAGGGGCTAGCACAGCTACGCAGTATTTT.

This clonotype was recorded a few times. This chain's CDR3 is CASSPGPGEQYF. As DNA, the CDR3 is TGTGCCAGCAGTCCAGGCCCCGGTGAGCAGTACTTC. The chain links TRBV27 to TRBJ2-7; D remains ambiguous. The CDR3 is 12 residues long. CDR1 is MNHEY and CDR2 is SMNVEV in the germline V gene (reference sequence). Trimming removed 5 bases from V and 7 bases from J, with 12 bases in between.

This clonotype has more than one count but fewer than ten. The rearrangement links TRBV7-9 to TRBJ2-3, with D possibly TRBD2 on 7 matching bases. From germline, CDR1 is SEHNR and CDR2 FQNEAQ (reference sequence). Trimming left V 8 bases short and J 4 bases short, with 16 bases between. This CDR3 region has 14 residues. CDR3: CASLGGAFADTQYF. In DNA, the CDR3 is TGTGCCAGCTTAGGGGGGGCTTTCGCAGATACGCAGTATTTT.